The 15 T cell receptor beta chains presented below share a single source sample, sequenced in a study of shared clonotypes between healthy human individuals. The table came from immunoSEQ multiplex PCR; TCRdb's copy has only in-frame clones and leaves some out. Among 950,000 to 1,300,000 clones listed, about 80% were seen once. Sequencing input: memory CD4+ T cells sorted from blood. Indicated subset: CD45RA-negative fraction. The source is a man aged 18 to 30 in good health.

This sequence joins TRBV5-1 and TRBJ2-4; D is undetermined. The CDR3 runs to 14 residues. V was trimmed by 0 bases and J by 2 bases, leaving 6 bases between them. Germline CDR1 reads SGHRS; CDR2 reads YFSETQ. The CDR3 coding sequence is TGCGCCAGCAGCTTGGGCAATACCAAAAACATTCAGTACTTC. As protein: CASSLGNTKNIQYF. Drawing the rest from reference TRBV5-1 and TRBJ2-4, the complete variable domain is KAGVTQTPRYLIKTRGQQVTLSCSPISGHRSVSWYQQTPGQGLQFLFEYFSETQRNKGNFPGRFSGRQFSNSRSEMNVSTLELGDSALYLCASSLGNTKNIQYFGAGTRLSVL.

This clone was seen more than once but under ten times. This rearrangement joins TRBV4-3 to TRBJ1-1; 9 bases are a match to TRBD1. The junction had 9 bases not matched to a gene; V was cut back by 3 bases and J by 7 bases. Germline CDR1 reads LGHNA; CDR2 reads YSLEER. CDR3 size: 15 residues. CDR3 in amino acids: CASSQDGTGTFEAFF. CDR3 sequence (DNA): TGCGCCAGCAGCCAGGACGGGACAGGGACCTTTGAAGCTTTCTTT.

The table lists this clone with many counts. The V and J genes are TRBV7-2 and TRBJ1-2, with D possibly being TRBD1 (5 bases). Germline CDR1 is SGHTA and CDR2 is FQGNSA. This CDR3 is built from 13 residues. Trimming removed 5 bases at V and 5 bases at J, with 12 bases between. The CDR3 region has the DNA TGTGCCAGCAGCAGAGACAGACTTTATGGCTACACCTTC. Amino acid sequence: CASSRDRLYGYTF. The full variable domain, completed using reference TRBV7-2 and TRBJ1-2, is GAGVSQSPSNKVTEKGKDVELRCDPISGHTALYWYRQSLGQGLEFLIYFQGNSAPDKSGLPSDRFSAERTGGSVSTLTIQRTQQEDSAVYLCASSRDRLYGYTFGSGTRLTVV.

On this clone: Other DNA sequences in this sample translate to the same CDR3. The chain uses TRBV5-1 and TRBJ2-1, with TRBD2 identical over 7 bases. Trimming removed 0 bases from V and 3 bases from J; junction bases left unmatched: 6. Germline assignment: CDR1 SGHRS and CDR2 YFSETQ. This CDR3 spans 16 amino acids. The CDR3 DNA follows: TGCGCCAGCAGCTTGGAGGGTAGCGGGCGCTACAATGAGCAGTTCTTC. Residues: CASSLEGSGRYNEQFF.

The V call is TRBV11-2, the J call TRBJ1-2, with a tentative D call TRBD1 (6 bases). From germline, CDR1 is SGHAT and CDR2 FQNNGV. The ends were cut back, 5 bases at V and 8 bases at J, with 18 bases in the middle. This CDR3 spans 14 amino acids. The CDR3 bases are TGTGCCAGCAGCCCCTCTGGACAGCTTGGCGGCTACACCTTC. Its translation: CASSPSGQLGGYTF.

In this sample, this clone turned up many times. The V and J genes are TRBV7-6 and TRBJ2-3; TRBD2 matches 11 bases. Germline CDR1 SGHVS, CDR2 FNYEAQ. CDR3 length: 15 amino acids. Germline trimming cut 4 bases from V and 2 bases from J; bases unmatched to any gene: 2. CDR3 protein: CASSSGLAATDTQYF. In DNA form, the CDR3 reads TGTGCCAGCAGCTCGGGACTAGCGGCCACAGATACGCAGTATTTT. The full variable domain, in which reference TRBV7-6 and TRBJ2-3 provide the parts outside the CDR3, is GAGVSQSPRYKVTKRGQDVALRCDPISGHVSLYWYRQALGQGPEFLTYFNYEAQQDKSGLPNDRFSAERPEGSISTLTIQRTEQRDSAMYRCASSSGLAATDTQYFGPGTRLTVL.

The rearrangement uses TRBV5-4 and TRBJ2-3, with TRBD2 identical over 9 bases. Germline V gene lookup returns CDR1 SGHNT and CDR2 YYREEE (reference sequence). This CDR3 region has 16 residues. The junction had 7 bases not matched to a gene; V was cut back by 3 bases and J by 2 bases. CDR3: CASSSRLAGITDTQYF. DNA for the CDR3: TGTGCCAGCAGCTCTCGGCTAGCGGGAATCACAGATACGCAGTATTTT.

The chain is built from TRBV18 and TRBJ2-6; D gene uncertain. Between the trimmed V and J ends, which lost 5 bases and 0 bases, there was a span of 11 bases. The CDR3 length is 16 residues. Germline CDR1 KGHSH, CDR2 LQKENI. For the CDR3, the DNA is TGTGCCAGCTCAGCAGGACCGGCCTCTGGGGCCAACGTCCTGACTTTC. This codes for CASSAGPASGANVLTF.

The chain links TRBV2 to TRBJ2-4, with 8 bases that match TRBD1. Germline loops: CDR1 SNHLY, CDR2 FYNNEI. The CDR3 is made up of 16 amino acids. The junction had 7 bases not matched to a gene; V was cut back by 6 bases and J by 0 bases. CDR3 protein: CASRDDRGLAKNIQYF. The CDR3 nucleotides read TGTGCCAGCAGGGACGACAGGGGTCTAGCCAAAAACATTCAGTACTTC.

The J gene is TRBJ2-3, the V gene TRBV27; unclear D gene. This CDR3 has 14 residues. V lost 6 bases to trimming and J lost 0 bases, with 10 bases between them. CDR1 is MNHEY and CDR2 is SMNVEV in the germline V gene (reference sequence). The CDR3 loop is CASRTWGSTDTQYF. CDR3 nucleotide sequence: TGTGCCAGCAGGACCTGGGGTAGCACAGATACGCAGTATTTT.

V is TRBV30 and J is TRBJ2-4; 8 bases are shared with TRBD2. Germline assignment: CDR1 GTSNPN and CDR2 SVGIG (reference sequence). This CDR3 has 16 residues. V shed 0 bases, J shed 7 bases, and the junction held 11 bases outside the gene matches. CDR3 DNA sequence: TGTGCCTGGAGTGTACCCACTAGCGGCGGTAGGAACATTCAGTACTTC. This codes for CAWSVPTSGGRNIQYF.

This clone was seen a handful of times. In the same sample, other DNA sequences code for this CDR3. V usage is TRBV5-4 and J usage is TRBJ2-7; D is possibly TRBD1 (6 bases). The CDR3 has 13 residues. V shed 2 bases and J shed 2 bases, with 8 bases lying between them. Germline V gives CDR1 SGHNT, CDR2 YYREEE (reference sequence). This CDR3 is CASSLDRPYEQYF. The CDR3 DNA is TGTGCCAGCAGCTTAGACAGGCCCTACGAGCAGTACTTC.

This sequence joins TRBV11-2 and TRBJ2-1; 10 nucleotides agree with TRBD2. The CDR3 is 14 residues long. Germline V CDR1 and CDR2: SGHAT, FQNNGV. V was pared by 8 bases and J by 4 bases, with 5 bases of the junction left unmatched. The CDR3 here is CASHVAGGYNEQFF. The CDR3 DNA reads TGTGCCAGCCACGTAGCGGGGGGATACAATGAGCAGTTCTTC.

The chain couples TRBV7-9 to TRBJ1-2, with TRBD1 identical over 8 bases. This CDR3 contains 15 residues. Germline V gene lookup returns CDR1 SEHNR and CDR2 FQNEAQ (reference sequence). V lost 4 bases, J lost 0 bases, and 4 bases stayed unmatched. The DNA for the CDR3 is TGTGCCAGCAGCTGGACGACAGGGGCTAACTATGGCTACACCTTC. Translating it yields CASSWTTGANYGYTF.

This clone was picked up one time. The chain carries TRBV11-2 and TRBJ1-1; 8 bases are shared with TRBD1. The germline CDR1 and CDR2 sequences are SGHAT and FQNNGV. The CDR3 covers 16 residues. Unmatched junction bases numbered 8, after V lost 5 bases and J lost 0 bases. CDR3 sequence: CASSPSGGQVNTEAFF. CDR3 sequence (DNA): TGTGCCAGCAGCCCCTCCGGGGGACAGGTGAACACTGAAGCTTTCTTT.